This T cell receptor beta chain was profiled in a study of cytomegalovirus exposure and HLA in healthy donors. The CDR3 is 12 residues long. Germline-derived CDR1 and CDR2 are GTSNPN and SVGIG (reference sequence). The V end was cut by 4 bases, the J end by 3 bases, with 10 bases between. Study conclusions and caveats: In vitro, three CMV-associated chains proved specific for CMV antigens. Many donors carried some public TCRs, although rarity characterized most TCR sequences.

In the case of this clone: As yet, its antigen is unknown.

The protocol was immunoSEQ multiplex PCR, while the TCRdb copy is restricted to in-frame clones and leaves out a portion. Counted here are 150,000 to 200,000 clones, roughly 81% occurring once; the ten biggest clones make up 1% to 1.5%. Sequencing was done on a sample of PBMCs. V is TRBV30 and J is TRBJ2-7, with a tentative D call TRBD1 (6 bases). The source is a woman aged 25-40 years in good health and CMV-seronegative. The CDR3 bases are TGTGCCTGGACCTTACAGGGCTACGAGCAGTACTTC. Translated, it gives CAWTLQGYEQYF.